These T cell receptor beta chains were read from a single sample in a study of cytomegalovirus exposure and HLA in healthy donors. Libraries were prepared by immunoSEQ multiplex PCR; TCRdb keeps only in-frame clonotypes and omits some of them. This table has around 93,000 clones, around 85% appearing once. Sequencing was carried out using PBMCs. Source of these receptors: a man aged 18 to 29 in good health and CMV-seropositive. Each CDR3 is given with its conserved first and last residue. The D gene is left open where the match is weak. Clone size appears in some rows only: once, few, many, or a class for an expanded clone.

>TRBV7-9|few|TRBD1|TRBJ2-2|14
CAVDPGGNTGELFF
TGTGCCGTAGACCCAGGGGGCAACACCGGGGAGCTGTTTTTT
>TRBV5-1|-|TRBD2|TRBJ2-1|13
CASSPPGLDSKFF
TGCGCCAGCAGCCCGCCCGGACTAGATTCGAAGTTCTTC
>TRBV30|once|TRBD2|TRBJ2-3|14
CAWSKKGLADTQYF
TGTGCCTGGAGTAAAAAGGGACTAGCGGATACGCAGTATTTT
>TRBV29-1|-|TRBD1|TRBJ2-7|13
CSVEGTGGYEQYF
TGCAGCGTTGAGGGGACAGGGGGCTACGAGCAGTACTTC
>TRBV28|-|TRBD1|TRBJ2-7|12
CASDRQGNEQYF
TGTGCCAGCGACCGACAGGGGAACGAGCAGTACTTC
>TRBV6-5|-|TRBD2|TRBJ2-1|16
CASSYSSGSTTNEQFF
TGTGCCAGCAGTTATAGTAGCGGGAGTACGACCAATGAGCAGTTCTTC
>TRBV30|once|-|TRBJ1-1|11
CAWIRNTEAFF
TGTGCCTGGATTAGGAACACTGAAGCTTTCTTT
>TRBV6-5|-|TRBD1|TRBJ2-7|14
CASMGQKESYEQYF
TGTGCCAGCATGGGACAGAAAGAGTCCTACGAGCAGTACTTC
>TRBV30|-|-|TRBJ2-5|14
CAWSAGSGSETQYF
TGTGCCTGGAGTGCAGGGTCAGGGTCGGAGACCCAGTACTTC
>TRBV27|-|TRBD2|TRBJ2-1|15
CASSESSGRSNEQFF
TGTGCCAGCAGTGAAAGTAGCGGGAGAAGCAATGAGCAGTTCTTC
>TRBV4-1|once|TRBD2|TRBJ2-1|18
CASSPEGGSPRGYNEQFF
TGCGCCAGCAGCCCCGAGGGCGGGAGCCCTAGGGGCTACAATGAGCAGTTCTTC
>TRBV4-1|-|TRBD1|TRBJ2-1|18
CASSQVSSAGGGYNEQFF
TGCGCCAGCAGCCAAGTTTCATCGGCAGGGGGCGGCTACAATGAGCAGTTCTTC
>TRBV6-5|-|-|TRBJ2-1|14
CASSYSSGLNEQFF
TGTGCCAGCAGTTACTCGTCCGGGTTGAATGAGCAGTTCTTC
>TRBV6-5|-|TRBD1|TRBJ2-7|15
CASSCGQGAFCEQYF
TGTGCCAGCAGTTGTGGACAGGGGGCTTTTTGCGAGCAGTACTTC
>TRBV6-1|-|-|TRBJ1-3|14
CASSQGIAGNTIYF
TGTGCCAGCAGCCAGGGAATAGCAGGAAACACCATATATTTT
>TRBV7-3|-|-|TRBJ2-5|13
CASSLRGGETQYF
TGTGCCAGCAGCTTACGGGGTGGAGAGACCCAGTACTTC
>TRBV6-5|-|-|TRBJ2-7|15
CASSYSGARPYEQYF
TGTGCCAGCAGTTACTCAGGGGCACGGCCTTACGAGCAGTACTTC
>TRBV11-2|-|-|TRBJ2-7|11
CASQALYEQYF
TGTGCCAGCCAGGCCCTCTACGAGCAGTACTTC
>TRBV7-9|-|TRBD1|TRBJ2-7|16
CASSYYTGTVSYEQYF
TGTGCCAGCAGCTACTATACCGGGACAGTTTCCTACGAGCAGTACTTC
>TRBV5-1|-|-|TRBJ2-3|14
CASSLVSSTDTQYF
TGCGCCAGCAGCTTGGTATCTAGCACAGATACGCAGTATTTT
>TRBV19|-|TRBD1|TRBJ2-7|14
CASSKRQGAYEQYF
TGTGCCAGTAGTAAGAGACAGGGGGCCTACGAGCAGTACTTC
>TRBV6-1|-|-|TRBJ1-5|12
CASTVSGQPQHF
TGTGCCAGCACGGTCTCAGGTCAGCCCCAGCATTTT
>TRBV5-1|-|TRBD2|TRBJ2-4|14
CASSGGLAENIQYF
TGCGCCAGCAGCGGGGGACTAGCGGAAAACATTCAGTACTTC
>TRBV7-8|-|-|TRBJ2-7|15
CASSHPGLMAYEQYF
TGTGCCAGCAGCCACCCGGGACTGATGGCGTACGAGCAGTACTTC
>TRBV19|-|TRBD2|TRBJ2-1|15
CASREPTSAYNEQFF
TGTGCCAGTAGGGAACCGACTAGCGCGTACAATGAGCAGTTCTTC
>TRBV29-1|-|-|TRBJ2-7|12
CSVEVRDYEQYF
TGCAGCGTTGAAGTCAGGGATTACGAGCAGTACTTC
>TRBV10-2|-|-|TRBJ2-1|16
CASSANGQGFHNEQFF
TGCGCCAGCAGTGCCAACGGCCAGGGTTTCCACAATGAGCAGTTCTTC
>TRBV30|-|-|TRBJ1-3|13
CAWSRGSGNTIYF
TGTGCCTGGAGCCGGGGCTCTGGAAACACCATATATTTT
>TRBV19|-|-|TRBJ2-1|16
CASSTWGTPSYNEQFF
TGTGCCAGTAGTACCTGGGGGACACCAAGTTACAATGAGCAGTTCTTC
>TRBV6-1|once|-|TRBJ2-7|15
CASRRTGTASYEQYF
TGTGCCAGCAGGAGAACCGGGACTGCCTCCTACGAGCAGTACTTC
>TRBV11-2|-|-|TRBJ2-1|14
CASSLERADNEQFF
TGTGCCAGCAGCTTAGAACGCGCCGACAATGAGCAGTTCTTC
>TRBV9|-|TRBD1|TRBJ1-1|13
CASSDRDRGEAFF
TGTGCCAGCAGCGACCGGGACAGGGGTGAAGCTTTCTTT
>TRBV25-1|once|TRBD1|TRBJ2-3|13
CASSGTGGNTQYF
TGTGCCAGCAGTGGGACAGGGGGAAATACGCAGTATTTT
>TRBV10-2|-|-|TRBJ2-2|15
CASSEWTVNTGELFF
TGCGCCAGCAGTGAGTGGACAGTTAACACCGGGGAGCTGTTTTTT
>TRBV30|-|-|TRBJ2-7|14
CAWSVRGTTYEQYF
TGTGCCTGGAGTGTTAGGGGGACTACCTACGAGCAGTACTTC
>TRBV28|-|-|TRBJ1-2|14
CASSFARVRSGYTF
TGTGCCAGCAGTTTTGCCAGGGTCCGAAGTGGCTACACCTTC
>TRBV19|-|-|TRBJ2-1|15
CASSRTRGQFNEQFF
TGTGCCAGTAGTAGAACCAGGGGTCAATTCAATGAGCAGTTCTTC
>TRBV19|few|-|TRBJ1-5|13
CASNDRGAQPQHF
TGTGCCAGTAACGATCGGGGGGCCCAGCCCCAGCATTTT
>TRBV21-1|-|-|TRBJ2-3|18
CASSAPDRDSISTDTQYF
TGTGCCAGCAGCGCACCGGACAGGGACTCAATTAGCACAGATACGCAGTATTTT
>TRBV11-2|-|TRBD1|TRBJ1-5|16
CASSLGGTEGNQPQHF
TGTGCCAGCAGCTTAGGAGGGACAGAGGGCAATCAGCCCCAGCATTTT
>TRBV9|-|-|TRBJ2-3|16
CASSSSDGRDADTQYF
TGTGCCAGCAGCTCTAGCGACGGAAGGGACGCAGATACGCAGTATTTT